The source of this TCR beta chain is a study of blood T cell repertoires in COVID-19 (TCRdb year 2020). Looking at the study overall: Samples from collaborators originated in the United States, Italy and Spain and spanned both the acute and convalescent phases of COVID-19. The material from the prospective study consisted of cDNA or gDNA derived from T cells, B-cell-depleted T cells, or PBMCs. Subjects who had been exposed to COVID-19, were actively infected with it, or had recovered from it provided the deeply sampled blood TCRbeta repertoires that made up the dataset. The repertoires were released in a freely available public database meant as a resource for research on the immune response to SARS-CoV-2. Samples came from the ongoing ImmuneRACE study (first 160 participants) plus 1,254 subjects from 6 global collaborators. A de-identified subject ID, COVID-19 status, age in years and sex were almost always included in the sample metadata. Where available, HLA class I and class II types were obtained from metadata supplied by the sample provider rather than from assay-based typing. Summary of the overall study and its limitations: The amount of clinical and demographic metadata varied by source and participant and was provided uncurated.

The collaborating institutions used their own protocols to collect whole blood in K2EDTA tubes. Collaborator samples were shipped for TCRbeta analysis as frozen whole blood, isolated PBMCs, or DNA extracted from either sample type. Details on this clone: Its antigen is currently not known. Base qualities are missing; no much larger clone stands one base away.

The immunoSEQ Assay, a bias-controlled multiplex PCR, was used to amplify TCRbeta CDR3 regions from genomic DNA. The source study handled its data this way. The number of nucleated cells in each sample was estimated by amplification of reference gene primers within the assay. Sequence reads were collapsed and filtered to measure the absolute abundance of every unique TCRbeta CDR3 rearrangement. For each sample, productive Simpson clonality was calculated as the square root of Simpson's diversity index across productive rearrangements. Imported from immuneACCESS, the table was reduced by TCRdb to in-frame sequences with V and J called. These copies leave out some clones; in studies compared against another copy, an unresolved V gene accounts for under half, and the cause of the remainder is not known. V, J and clone size derive from that table, while D and trimming were established from the DNA sequence. In all, the sample holds about 140,000 clones, and 80% to 90% of those were seen once. The ten biggest clones cover about 10% of the sample.

This receptor was identified in a man aged 55 to 70 with active or convalescent COVID-19. Sequences were obtained from peripheral blood.

The sequence in DNA is TGTGCCAGCAGCTCGCGGGGCCTCTACAATGAGCAGTTCTTC. This sequence encodes CASSSRGLYNEQFF. The chain couples TRBV6-2 or TRBV6-3 to TRBJ2-1, and the D gene may be TRBD2, 6 bases matching. The germline ends are 12 bases apart after V is trimmed by 6 bases and J by 3 bases. From a lookup of the germline V gene, CDR1 and CDR2 are MNHEY and SVGEGT. The CDR3 has 14 amino acids, counting the end cysteine and phenylalanine. Only CDR3 DNA remains: 42 bases, in frame from the first base.